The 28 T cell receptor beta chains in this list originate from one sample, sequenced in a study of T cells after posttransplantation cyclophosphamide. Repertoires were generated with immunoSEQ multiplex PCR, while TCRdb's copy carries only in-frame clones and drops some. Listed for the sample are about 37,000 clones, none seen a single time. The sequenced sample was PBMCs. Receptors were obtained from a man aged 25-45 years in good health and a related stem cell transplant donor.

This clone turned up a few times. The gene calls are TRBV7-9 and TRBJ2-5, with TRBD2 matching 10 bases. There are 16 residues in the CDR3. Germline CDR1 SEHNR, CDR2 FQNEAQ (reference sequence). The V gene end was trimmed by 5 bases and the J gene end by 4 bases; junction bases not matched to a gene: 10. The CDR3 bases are TGTGCCAGCAGCCCTACCGGGACTAGCGTCGGAGAGACCCAGTACTTC. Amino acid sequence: CASSPTGTSVGETQYF.

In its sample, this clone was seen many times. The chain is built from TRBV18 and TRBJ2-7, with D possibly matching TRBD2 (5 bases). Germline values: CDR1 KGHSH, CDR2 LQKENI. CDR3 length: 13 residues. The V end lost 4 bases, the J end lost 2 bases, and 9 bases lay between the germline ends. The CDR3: CASSQQRTYEQYF. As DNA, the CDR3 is TGTGCCAGCTCACAACAGCGGACCTACGAGCAGTACTTC.

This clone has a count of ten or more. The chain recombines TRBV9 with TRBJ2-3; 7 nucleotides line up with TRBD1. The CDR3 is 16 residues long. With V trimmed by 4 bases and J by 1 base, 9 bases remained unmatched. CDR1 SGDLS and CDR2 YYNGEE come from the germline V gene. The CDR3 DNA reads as TGTGCCAGCAGCTTAAAACGGACAGGAGGCACAGATACGCAGTATTTT. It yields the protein CASSLKRTGGTDTQYF.

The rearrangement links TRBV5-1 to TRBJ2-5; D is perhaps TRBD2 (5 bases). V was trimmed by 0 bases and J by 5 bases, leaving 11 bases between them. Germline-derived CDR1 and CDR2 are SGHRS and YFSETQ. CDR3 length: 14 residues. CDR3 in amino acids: CASSLGTADETQYF. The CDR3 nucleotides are TGCGCCAGCAGCTTGGGGACTGCAGATGAGACCCAGTACTTC. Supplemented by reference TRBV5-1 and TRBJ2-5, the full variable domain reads KAGVTQTPRYLIKTRGQQVTLSCSPISGHRSVSWYQQTPGQGLQFLFEYFSETQRNKGNFPGRFSGRQFSNSRSEMNVSTLELGDSALYLCASSLGTADETQYFGPGTRLLVL.

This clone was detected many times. The CDR3 coding sequence is TGTGCCAGCAGCTACAGGGGGGGTAATTCACCCCTCCACTTT. This gives the protein CASSYRGGNSPLHF. This sequence joins TRBV28 and TRBJ1-6; TRBD1 matches at 8 bases. The CDR3 consists of 14 residues. In germline, CDR1 is MDHEN, CDR2 SYDVKM. The V gene end was trimmed by 6 bases and the J gene end by 6 bases; junction bases not matched to a gene: 4.

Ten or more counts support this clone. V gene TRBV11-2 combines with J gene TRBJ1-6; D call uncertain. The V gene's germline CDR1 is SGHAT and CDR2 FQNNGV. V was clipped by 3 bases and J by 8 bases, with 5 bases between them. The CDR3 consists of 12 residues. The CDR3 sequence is CASSFLDSPLHF. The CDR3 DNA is TGTGCCAGCAGCTTCCTTGATTCACCCCTCCACTTT.

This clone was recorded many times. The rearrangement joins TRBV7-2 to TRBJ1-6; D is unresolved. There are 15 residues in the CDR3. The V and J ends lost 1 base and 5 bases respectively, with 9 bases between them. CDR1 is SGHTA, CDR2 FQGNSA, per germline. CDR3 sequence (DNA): TGTGCCAGCAGCTTAGTGCACAGTAATAATTCACCCCTCCACTTT. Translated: CASSLVHSNNSPLHF.

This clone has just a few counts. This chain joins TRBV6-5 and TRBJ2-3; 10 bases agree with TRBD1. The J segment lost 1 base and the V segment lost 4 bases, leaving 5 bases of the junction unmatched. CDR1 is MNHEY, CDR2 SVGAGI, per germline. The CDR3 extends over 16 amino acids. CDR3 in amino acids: CASSSSGTGGTDTQYF. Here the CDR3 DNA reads TGTGCCAGCAGTTCTTCCGGGACAGGGGGCACAGATACGCAGTATTTT.

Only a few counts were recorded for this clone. This CDR3 reads CASSPSDTQYF. Here the CDR3 DNA reads TGTGCCAGCAGTCCCTCGGATACGCAGTATTTT. The chain has TRBV6-2 or TRBV6-3 and TRBJ2-3; D is unclear. The CDR3 is 11 amino acids. Trimming shortened V by 5 bases and J by 6 bases, and 6 bases separated the two germline ends. Germline V gives CDR1 MNHEY, CDR2 SVGEGT.

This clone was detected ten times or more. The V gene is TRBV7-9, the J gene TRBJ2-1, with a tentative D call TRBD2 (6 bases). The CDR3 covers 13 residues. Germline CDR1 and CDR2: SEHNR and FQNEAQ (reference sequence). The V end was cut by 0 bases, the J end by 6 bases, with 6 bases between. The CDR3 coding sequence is TGTGCCAGCAGCTTAGCGGGGGGCAATGAGCAGTTCTTC. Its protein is CASSLAGGNEQFF.

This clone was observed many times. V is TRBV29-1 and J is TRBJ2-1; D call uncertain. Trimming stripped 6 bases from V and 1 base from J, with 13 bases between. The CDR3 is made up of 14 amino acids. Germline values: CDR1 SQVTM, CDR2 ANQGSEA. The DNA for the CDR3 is TGCAGCGTCTCCAAGCCGGTATCCTACAATGAGCAGTTCTTC. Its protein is CSVSKPVSYNEQFF.

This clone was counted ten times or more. The CDR3 nucleotides are TGTGCCAGCTCCCCTGGACTAGCGGGGGCGGCGGGTGAGCAGTTCTTC. It specifies CASSPGLAGAAGEQFF. J is TRBJ2-1 and V is TRBV18; 13 bases are a match to TRBD2. Germline CDR1 KGHSH, CDR2 LQKENI. V was pared by 6 bases and J by 9 bases, with 11 bases of the junction left unmatched. CDR3 length equals 16 residues.

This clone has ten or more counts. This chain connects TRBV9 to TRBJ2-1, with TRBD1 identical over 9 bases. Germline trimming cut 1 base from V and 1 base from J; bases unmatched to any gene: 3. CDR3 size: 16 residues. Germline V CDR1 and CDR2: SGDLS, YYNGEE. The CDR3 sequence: CASSVPGQGSYNEQFF. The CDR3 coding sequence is TGTGCCAGCAGCGTACCAGGACAGGGGTCCTACAATGAGCAGTTCTTC.

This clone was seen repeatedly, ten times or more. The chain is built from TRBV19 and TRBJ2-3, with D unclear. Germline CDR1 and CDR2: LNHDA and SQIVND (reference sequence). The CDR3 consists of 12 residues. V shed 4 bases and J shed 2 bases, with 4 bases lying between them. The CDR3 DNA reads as TGTGCCAGTAGTACCCACACAGATACGCAGTATTTT. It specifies CASSTHTDTQYF.

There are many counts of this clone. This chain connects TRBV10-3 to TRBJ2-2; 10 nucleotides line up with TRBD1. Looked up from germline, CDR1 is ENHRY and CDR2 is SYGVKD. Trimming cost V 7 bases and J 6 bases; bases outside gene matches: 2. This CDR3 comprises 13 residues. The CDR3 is CAIKGQGAGELFF. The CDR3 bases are TGTGCCATCAAAGGACAGGGGGCCGGGGAGCTGTTTTTT.

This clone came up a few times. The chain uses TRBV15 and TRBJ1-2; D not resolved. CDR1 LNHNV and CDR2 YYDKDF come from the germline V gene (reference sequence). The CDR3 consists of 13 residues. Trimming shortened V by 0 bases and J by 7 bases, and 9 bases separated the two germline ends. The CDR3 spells CATSRDDLGGYTF. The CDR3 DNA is TGTGCCACCAGCAGAGATGACTTGGGTGGCTACACCTTC.

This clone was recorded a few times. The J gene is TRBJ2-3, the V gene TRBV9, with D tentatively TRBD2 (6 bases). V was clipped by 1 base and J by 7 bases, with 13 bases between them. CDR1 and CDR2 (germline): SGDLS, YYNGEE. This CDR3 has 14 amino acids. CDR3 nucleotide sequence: TGTGCCAGCAGCGTACCGGGAGCAGGGAATACGCAGTATTTT. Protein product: CASSVPGAGNTQYF. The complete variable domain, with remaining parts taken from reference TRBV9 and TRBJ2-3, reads DSGVTQTPKHLITATGQRVTLRCSPRSGDLSVYWYQQSLDQGLQFLIQYYNGEERAKGNILERFSAQQFPDLHSELNLSSLELGDSALYFCASSVPGAGNTQYFGPGTRLTVL.

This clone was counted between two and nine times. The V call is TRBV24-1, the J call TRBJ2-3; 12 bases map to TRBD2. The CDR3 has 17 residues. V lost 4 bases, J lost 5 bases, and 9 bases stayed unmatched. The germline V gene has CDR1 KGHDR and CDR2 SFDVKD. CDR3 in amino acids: CATSEPSGGAAGDTQYF. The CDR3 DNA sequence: TGTGCCACCAGTGAACCTAGCGGGGGGGCCGCTGGAGATACGCAGTATTTT.

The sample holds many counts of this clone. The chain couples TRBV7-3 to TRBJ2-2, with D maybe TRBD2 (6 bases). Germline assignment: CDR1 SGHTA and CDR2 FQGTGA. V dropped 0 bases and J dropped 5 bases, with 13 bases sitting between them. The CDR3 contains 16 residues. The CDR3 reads CASSLTYPRGTGELFF. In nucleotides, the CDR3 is TGTGCCAGCAGCTTAACTTACCCCCGGGGGACCGGGGAGCTGTTTTTT.

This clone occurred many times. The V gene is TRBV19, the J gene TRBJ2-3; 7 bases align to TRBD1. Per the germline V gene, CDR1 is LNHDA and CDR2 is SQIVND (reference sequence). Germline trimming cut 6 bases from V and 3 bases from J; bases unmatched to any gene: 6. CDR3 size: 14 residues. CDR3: CASRDRSITDTQYF. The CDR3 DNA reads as TGTGCCAGTAGGGACAGGTCTATTACAGATACGCAGTATTTT.

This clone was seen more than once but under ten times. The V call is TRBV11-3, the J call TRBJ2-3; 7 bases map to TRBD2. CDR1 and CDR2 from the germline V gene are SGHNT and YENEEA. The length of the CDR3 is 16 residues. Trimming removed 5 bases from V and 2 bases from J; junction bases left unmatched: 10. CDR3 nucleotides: TGTGCCAGCAGCCCGTCCTGGGGGGGGGTCACAGATACGCAGTATTTT. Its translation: CASSPSWGGVTDTQYF.

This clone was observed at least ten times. CDR3 residues: CASSLGTGGDEKLFF. The CDR3 DNA reads TGCGCCAGCAGCCTGGGGACAGGGGGCGATGAAAAACTGTTTTTT. V gene TRBV5-1 combines with J gene TRBJ1-4; 12 bases are shared with TRBD1. Germline V gives CDR1 SGHRS, CDR2 YFSETQ. After removal of 4 bases from V and 6 bases from J, the junction contained 4 bases not matched to a gene. The CDR3 is made up of 15 amino acids.

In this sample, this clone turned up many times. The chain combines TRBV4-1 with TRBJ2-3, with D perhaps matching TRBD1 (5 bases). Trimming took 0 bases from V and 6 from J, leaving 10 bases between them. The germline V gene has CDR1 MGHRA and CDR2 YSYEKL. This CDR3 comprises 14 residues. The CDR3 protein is CASSQERQRDTQYF. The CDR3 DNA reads TGCGCCAGCAGCCAAGAGCGACAGAGGGATACGCAGTATTTT.

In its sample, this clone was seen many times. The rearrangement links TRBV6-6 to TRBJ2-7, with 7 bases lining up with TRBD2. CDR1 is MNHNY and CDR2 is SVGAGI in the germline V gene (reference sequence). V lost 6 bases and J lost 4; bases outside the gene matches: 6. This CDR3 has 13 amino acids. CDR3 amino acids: CASSRGEGYEQYF. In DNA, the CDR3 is TGTGCCAGCAGCCGCGGGGAGGGGTACGAGCAGTACTTC.

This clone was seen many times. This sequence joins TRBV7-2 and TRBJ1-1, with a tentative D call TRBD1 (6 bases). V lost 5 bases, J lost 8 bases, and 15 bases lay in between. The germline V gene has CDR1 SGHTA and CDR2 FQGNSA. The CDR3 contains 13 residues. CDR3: CASSIQGTREAFF. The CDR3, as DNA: TGTGCCAGCAGCATACAGGGCACAAGGGAAGCTTTCTTT.

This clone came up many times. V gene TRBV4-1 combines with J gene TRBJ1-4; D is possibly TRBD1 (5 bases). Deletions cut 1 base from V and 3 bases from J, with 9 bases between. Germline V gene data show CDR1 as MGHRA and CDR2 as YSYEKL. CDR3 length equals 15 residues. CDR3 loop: CASSQVVGPNEKLFF. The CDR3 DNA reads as TGCGCCAGCAGCCAAGTGGTGGGGCCTAATGAAAAACTGTTTTTT.

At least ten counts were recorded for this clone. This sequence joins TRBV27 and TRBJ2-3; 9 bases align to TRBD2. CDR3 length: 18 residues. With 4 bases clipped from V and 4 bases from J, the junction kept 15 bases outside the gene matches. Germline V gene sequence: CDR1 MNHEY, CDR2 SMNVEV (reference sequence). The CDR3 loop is CASSSTDLSGGVSDTQYF. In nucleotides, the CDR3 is TGTGCCAGCAGTTCCACGGACCTTAGCGGGGGTGTTTCAGATACGCAGTATTTT.

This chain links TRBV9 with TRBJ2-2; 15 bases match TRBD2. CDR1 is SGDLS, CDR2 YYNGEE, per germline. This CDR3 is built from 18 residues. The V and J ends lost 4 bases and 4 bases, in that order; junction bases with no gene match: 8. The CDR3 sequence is CASSPQGTSGGITGELFF. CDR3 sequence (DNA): TGTGCCAGCAGCCCACAGGGGACTAGCGGGGGGATCACCGGGGAGCTGTTTTTT.